The 10 T cell receptor beta chains below were found in one sample sequenced in a study of T cell responses to AZD1222 COVID-19 vaccine. Clones were read by immunoSEQ multiplex PCR, and TCRdb kept only the in-frame ones, dropping some. The table has around 170,000 clones, 85% to 90% seen once. The source was peripheral blood, collected 28 days after the second AZD1222 dose. The origin of the receptors is an adult who received the AZD1222 COVID-19 vaccine.

The rearrangement links TRBV27 to TRBJ2-7, with D uncertain. CDR1 and CDR2 (germline): MNHEY, SMNVEV (reference sequence). The V end was cut by 4 bases, the J end by 0 bases, with 10 bases between. The CDR3 extends over 14 amino acids. The CDR3 DNA follows: TGTGCCAGCAGTTCCAGCGTGCTCTCCTACGAGCAGTACTTC. This translates into CASSSSVLSYEQYF.

The chain employs TRBV9 and TRBJ1-2; 8 bases fit TRBD1. The CDR3 runs to 15 residues. V lost 0 bases and J lost 4; bases outside the gene matches: 5. Germline CDR1 and CDR2: SGDLS and YYNGEE. The CDR3 sequence: CASSVADRGTYGYTF. The CDR3 region has the DNA TGTGCCAGCAGCGTAGCAGACAGGGGAACCTATGGCTACACCTTC.

The chain joins TRBV29-1 to TRBJ1-4; D uncertain. The CDR3 runs to 16 residues. From germline, CDR1 is SQVTM and CDR2 ANQGSEA. V was clipped by 0 bases and J by 7 bases, with 18 bases between them. CDR3 DNA: TGCAGCGTTGAAGATCCCAACGGGCCTGGATTTGAAAAACTGTTTTTT. Translated, it gives CSVEDPNGPGFEKLFF. Based on the CDR3 plus reference TRBV29-1 and TRBJ1-4, the full variable domain is SAVISQKPSRDICQRGTSLTIQCQVDSQVTMMFWYRQQPGQSLTLIATANQGSEATYESGFVIDKFPISRPNLTFSTLTVSNMSPEDSSIYLCSVEDPNGPGFEKLFFGSGTQLSVL.

V usage is TRBV9 and J usage is TRBJ2-1; perhaps D is TRBD1 or TRBD2 (5 bases each). Germline V CDR1 and CDR2: SGDLS, YYNGEE. The CDR3 runs to 14 residues. Trimming removed 0 bases at V and 9 bases at J, with 13 bases between. The CDR3 sequence is CASSVGARGAEQFF. The CDR3 DNA sequence: TGTGCCAGCAGCGTAGGGGCTAGAGGGGCTGAGCAGTTCTTC.

This clone was counted once. The V call is TRBV27, the J call TRBJ2-4; D may be TRBD2 (5 bases). V was trimmed by 4 bases and J by 8 bases, leaving 12 bases between them. This CDR3 is 13 amino acids long. Germline V gives CDR1 MNHEY, CDR2 SMNVEV (reference sequence). CDR3 nucleotide sequence: TGTGCCAGCAGTTCCCGGGATTCTGACATTCAGTACTTC. It codes for CASSSRDSDIQYF.

J is TRBJ1-2 and V is TRBV16; D uncertain. Germline CDR1 reads KGHSY; CDR2 reads FQNENV. This CDR3 comprises 15 residues. V lost 3 bases and J 2 bases, leaving 13 bases between the germline ends. For the CDR3, the DNA is TGTGCCAGCAGCCATACCAGACCGGTAAACTATGGCTACACCTTC. It is translated as CASSHTRPVNYGYTF.

This chain joins TRBV5-8 and TRBJ1-5; 7 bases match TRBD1. The length of the CDR3 is 17 residues. The ends lost 4 bases at V and 2 bases at J; junction bases unmatched: 12. Germline V CDR1 and CDR2: SGHTS, YDEGEE. The CDR3 nucleotides read TGTGCCAGCAGCATATCGACAGGGCGGGGCGGCAATCAGCCCCAGCATTTT. It encodes CASSISTGRGGNQPQHF. The entire variable domain, with the rest obtained from reference TRBV5-8 and TRBJ1-5, is as follows: EAGVTQSPTHLIKTRGQQATLRCSPISGHTSVYWYQQALGLGLQFLLWYDEGEERNRGNFPPRFSGRQFPNYSSELNVNALELEDSALYLCASSISTGRGGNQPQHFGDGTRLSIL.

The chain has TRBV2 and TRBJ1-3, with D uncertain. This CDR3 has 15 amino acids. The V gene's germline CDR1 is SNHLY and CDR2 FYNNEI. The V and J ends lost 4 bases and 0 bases respectively, with 10 bases between them. CDR3 in amino acids: CASSGGSISGNTIYF. For the CDR3, the DNA is TGTGCCAGCAGTGGAGGGTCGATCTCTGGAAACACCATATATTTT.

The V gene is TRBV25-1, the J gene TRBJ1-2; D might be TRBD1 (6 bases). The CDR3 is 12 amino acids. The germline V gene has CDR1 MGHDK and CDR2 SYGVNS. V was pared by 4 bases and J by 8 bases, with 11 bases between. CDR3 DNA: TGTGCCAGCAGTGGGGGGCCGGGAGGCTACACCTTC. The encoded protein is CASSGGPGGYTF.

This sequence joins TRBV5-1 and TRBJ2-1; 9 bases are shared with TRBD1. Germline CDR1 SGHRS, CDR2 YFSETQ. The CDR3 extends over 16 amino acids. V lost 3 bases to trimming and J lost 7 bases; unmatched junction nucleotides: 11. The CDR3 DNA reads as TGCGCCAGCAGCTCGGAGCCGGGACAGGGCTGGAATGAGCAGTTCTTC. Translated, it gives CASSSEPGQGWNEQFF. Drawing the rest from reference TRBV5-1 and TRBJ2-1, the complete variable domain is KAGVTQTPRYLIKTRGQQVTLSCSPISGHRSVSWYQQTPGQGLQFLFEYFSETQRNKGNFPGRFSGRQFSNSRSEMNVSTLELGDSALYLCASSSEPGQGWNEQFFGPGTRLTVL.